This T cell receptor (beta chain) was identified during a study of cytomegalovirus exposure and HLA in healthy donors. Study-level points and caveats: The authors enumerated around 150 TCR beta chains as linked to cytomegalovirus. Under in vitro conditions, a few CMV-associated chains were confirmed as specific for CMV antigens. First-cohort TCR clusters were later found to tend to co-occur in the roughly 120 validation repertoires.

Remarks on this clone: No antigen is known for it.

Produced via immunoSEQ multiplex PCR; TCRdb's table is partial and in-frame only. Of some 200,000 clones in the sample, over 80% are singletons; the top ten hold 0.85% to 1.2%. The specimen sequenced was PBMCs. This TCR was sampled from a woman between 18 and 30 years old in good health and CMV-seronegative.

The CDR3: CASTQAGGLTDTQYF. The CDR3 DNA is TGTGCCAGCACCCAAGCGGGAGGACTCACAGATACGCAGTATTTT. The genes are TRBV11-2 and TRBJ2-3; 9 nucleotides agree with TRBD2. The J segment lost 2 bases and the V segment lost 7 bases, leaving 7 bases of the junction unmatched. The CDR3 is 15 residues long. Germline lookup yields CDR1 SGHAT and CDR2 FQNNGV.